This TCR beta chain was captured by sequencing in a study of T cell changes during pregnancy in multiple sclerosis. Repertoires were generated with immunoSEQ multiplex PCR, while TCRdb's copy carries only in-frame clones and drops some. This sample has about 70,000 clones; more than 90% occur once, and the top ten carry 2.1%. The germline V gene has CDR1 SGHNT and CDR2 YENEEA. V lost 0 bases, J lost 3 bases, and 11 bases lay in between. The CDR3 length is 15 residues. The chain carries TRBV11-3 and TRBJ1-2; no clear D. The specimen was peripheral blood, collected in the second trimester of pregnancy. The clonotype originates from a female donor in good health, enrolled as a control in a pregnancy study. In DNA, the CDR3 is TGTGCCAGCAGCTTAGATGGAGACGGCTACTATGGCTACACCTTC. Translated, it gives CASSLDGDGYYGYTF.